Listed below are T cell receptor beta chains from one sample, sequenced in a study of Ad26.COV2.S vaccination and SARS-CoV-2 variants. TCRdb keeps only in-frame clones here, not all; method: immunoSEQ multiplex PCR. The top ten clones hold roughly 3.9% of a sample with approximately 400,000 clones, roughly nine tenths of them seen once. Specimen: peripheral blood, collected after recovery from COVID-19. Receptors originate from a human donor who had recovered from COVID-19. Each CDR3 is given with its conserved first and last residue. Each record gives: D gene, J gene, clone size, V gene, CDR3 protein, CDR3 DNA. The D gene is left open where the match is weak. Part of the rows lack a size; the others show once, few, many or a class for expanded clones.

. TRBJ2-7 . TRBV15 CATSRGPAGHYEQYF TGTGCCACCAGCAGAGGGCCGGCAGGCCACTACGAGCAGTACTTC
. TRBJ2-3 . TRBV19 CASSIGVSTDTQYF TGTGCCAGTAGTATAGGGGTTAGCACAGATACGCAGTATTTT
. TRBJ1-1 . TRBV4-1 CASSQRGRVNTEAFF TGCGCCAGCAGCCAGAGGGGACGGGTGAACACTGAAGCTTTCTTT
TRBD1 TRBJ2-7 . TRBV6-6 CASSLTYRDSSYF TGTGCCAGCAGCCTTACTTACCGGGACAGTTCTTACTTC
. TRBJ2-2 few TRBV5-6 CASSLGRFITGELFF TGTGCCAGCAGCTTGGGCAGGTTCATCACCGGGGAGCTGTTTTTT
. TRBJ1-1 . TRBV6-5 CASSYSKGGMVTEAFF TGTGCCAGCAGTTACTCGAAAGGGGGAATGGTCACTGAAGCTTTCTTT
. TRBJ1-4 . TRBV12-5 CASGPTGNEKLFF TGTGCTAGTGGTCCGACAGGAAATGAAAAACTGTTTTTT
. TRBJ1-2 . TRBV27 CASKYRDGYTF TGTGCCAGCAAATACAGGGATGGCTACACCTTC
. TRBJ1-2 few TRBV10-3 CAISEAGNYYGYTF TGTGCCATCAGTGAAGCCGGGAATTACTATGGCTACACCTTC
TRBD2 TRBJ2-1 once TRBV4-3 CASSQASGSSYNEQFF TGCGCCAGCAGCCAAGCGAGCGGGAGCTCCTACAATGAGCAGTTCTTC
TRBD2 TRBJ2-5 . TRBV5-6 CASSLRLAGRVIVETQYF TGTGCCAGCAGTCTTCGACTAGCGGGGAGAGTGATTGTAGAGACCCAGTACTTC
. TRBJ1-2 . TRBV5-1 CASSLIPVSDGYTF TGCGCCAGCAGCTTGATCCCAGTTTCGGATGGCTACACCTTC
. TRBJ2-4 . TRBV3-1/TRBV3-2 CASSQAVRDNIQYF TGTGCCAGCAGCCAAGCCGTAAGGGACAACATTCAGTACTTC
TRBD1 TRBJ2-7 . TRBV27 CASSPRGTGYSYEQYF TGTGCCAGCAGTCCGAGAGGGACAGGGTACTCCTACGAGCAGTACTTC
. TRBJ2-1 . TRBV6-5 CASSDFLKEDEQFF TGTGCCAGCAGCGACTTTCTTAAGGAGGATGAGCAGTTCTTC
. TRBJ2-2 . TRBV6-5 CASSPAGPNTGELFF TGTGCCAGCAGTCCTGCGGGGCCGAACACCGGGGAGCTGTTTTTT
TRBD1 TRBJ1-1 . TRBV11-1 CASRPPRGQNTEAFF TGTGCCAGCAGACCACCCAGGGGGCAAAACACTGAAGCTTTCTTT
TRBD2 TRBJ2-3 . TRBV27 CASSWTSGGDTQYF TGTGCCAGCAGCTGGACTAGCGGCGGAGATACGCAGTATTTT
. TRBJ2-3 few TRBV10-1 CASGDAGDTQYF TGCGCCAGTGGGGACGCGGGAGATACGCAGTATTTT
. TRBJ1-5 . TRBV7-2 CASSLRGGRFGNQPQHF TGTGCCAGCAGCTTGAGGGGGGGGCGATTTGGCAATCAGCCCCAGCATTTT
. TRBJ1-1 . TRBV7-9 CASSLSGSEAFF TGTGCCAGCAGCTTATCGGGGAGTGAAGCTTTCTTT
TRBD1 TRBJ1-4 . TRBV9 CASSGPGQGEKLFF TGTGCCAGCAGCGGACCGGGACAGGGTGAAAAACTGTTTTTT
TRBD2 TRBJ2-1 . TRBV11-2 CASSFLVASGNEQFF TGTGCCAGCAGCTTCTTGGTCGCTAGCGGGAATGAGCAGTTCTTC
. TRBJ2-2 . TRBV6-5 CASPDLRLGELFF TGTGCCAGCCCGGATTTACGTCTTGGGGAGCTGTTTTTT
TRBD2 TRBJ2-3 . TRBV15 CATRRGGGADTQYF TGTGCCACTCGGAGGGGCGGGGGGGCAGATACGCAGTATTTT
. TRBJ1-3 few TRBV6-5 CASSYGSQDSGNTIYF TGTGCCAGCAGTTATGGGAGTCAGGACTCTGGAAACACCATATATTTT
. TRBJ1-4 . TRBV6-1 CASSEEGVGLEGEKLFF TGTGCCAGCAGTGAAGAAGGGGTGGGTCTAGAGGGGGAAAAACTGTTTTTT
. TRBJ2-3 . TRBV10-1 CASSPNRAKGGNTQYF TGCGCCAGCAGTCCTAACAGGGCCAAGGGGGGGAATACGCAGTATTTT
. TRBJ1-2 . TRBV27 CASRTQVTEENYGYTF TGTGCCAGCAGAACTCAAGTTACTGAAGAGAACTATGGCTACACCTTC
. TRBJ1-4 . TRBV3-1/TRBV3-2 CASSQDTGRTNEKLFF TGTGCCAGCAGCCAAGATACCGGGAGGACTAATGAAAAACTGTTTTTT
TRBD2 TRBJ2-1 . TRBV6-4 CASSERGDSNEQFF TGTGCCAGCAGCGAGCGGGGGGACAGCAATGAGCAGTTCTTC
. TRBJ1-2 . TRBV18 CASSPPGTLYGYTF TGTGCCAGCTCACCACCCGGGACCCTGTATGGCTACACCTTC
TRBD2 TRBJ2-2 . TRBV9 CASSPRHGTSGGAKNAGELFF TGTGCCAGCAGCCCCCGACACGGGACTAGCGGGGGGGCTAAGAACGCCGGGGAGCTGTTTTTT
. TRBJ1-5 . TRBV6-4 CASSTGTGQPQHF TGTGCCAGCAGTACAGGGACGGGTCAGCCCCAGCATTTT
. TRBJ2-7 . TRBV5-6 CASSAWTESSYEQYF TGTGCCAGCAGCGCCTGGACGGAATCCTCCTACGAGCAGTACTTC
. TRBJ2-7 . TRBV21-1 CASSKAAEKTLHEQYF TGTGCCAGCAGCAAAGCGGCCGAGAAGACCCTCCACGAGCAGTACTTC
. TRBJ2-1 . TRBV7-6 CASSSPSGGAYNEQFF TGTGCCAGCAGCTCCCCTAGTGGGGGGGCTTACAATGAGCAGTTCTTC
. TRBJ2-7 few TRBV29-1 CSVGEITYEQYF TGCAGCGTTGGGGAGATAACCTACGAGCAGTACTTC
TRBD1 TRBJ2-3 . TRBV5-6 CASSGRQGRPDTQYF TGTGCCAGCAGCGGGAGACAGGGCAGGCCAGATACGCAGTATTTT
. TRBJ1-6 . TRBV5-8 CASSLGQGYNSPLHF TGTGCCAGCAGCTTGGGTCAGGGGTATAATTCACCCCTCCACTTT
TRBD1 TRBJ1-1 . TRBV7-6 CASSLAGTGGGTEAFF TGTGCCAGCAGCTTAGCGGGGACAGGGGGCGGGACTGAAGCTTTCTTT
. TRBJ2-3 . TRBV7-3 CASSSQSGRARDTQYF TGTGCCAGCAGCTCCCAATCGGGCAGGGCCAGAGATACGCAGTATTTT
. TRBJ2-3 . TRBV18 CASSPTGESTDTQYF TGTGCCAGCTCACCAACGGGGGAGTCGACAGATACGCAGTATTTT
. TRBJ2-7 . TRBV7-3 CASSLKGQPYEQYF TGTGCCAGCAGCTTAAAGGGCCAGCCCTACGAGCAGTACTTC
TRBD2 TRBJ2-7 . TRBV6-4 CASSDSTRKLAGGSYEQYF TGTGCCAGCAGTGACTCGACCCGAAAGCTAGCGGGGGGGTCCTACGAGCAGTACTTC
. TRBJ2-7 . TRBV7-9 CASSLYEQYF TGTGCCAGCAGCCTCTACGAGCAGTACTTC
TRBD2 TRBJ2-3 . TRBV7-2 CASSLAGLAGGPAGPDTQYF TGTGCCAGCAGCTTAGCTGGACTAGCGGGGGGACCGGCTGGCCCAGATACGCAGTATTTT
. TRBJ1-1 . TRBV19 CASSIGSRTEAFF TGTGCCAGTAGTATAGGCTCGAGGACTGAAGCTTTCTTT
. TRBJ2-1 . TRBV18 CASSLGAAGSSYNEQFF TGTGCCAGCTCCCTGGGGGCCGCGGGGAGCTCCTACAATGAGCAGTTCTTC
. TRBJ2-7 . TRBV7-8 CASSPLSPGIAYEQYF TGTGCCAGCAGCCCACTCTCGCCCGGCATCGCCTACGAGCAGTACTTC
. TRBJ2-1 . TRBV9 CASSVGQFEQFF TGTGCCAGCAGCGTAGGTCAGTTCGAGCAGTTCTTC
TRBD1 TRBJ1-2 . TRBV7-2 CASSPPLTGGTYGYTF TGTGCCAGCAGCCCCCCCTTAACAGGGGGTACCTATGGCTACACCTTC
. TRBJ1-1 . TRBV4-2 CASSQDLGGASTEAFF TGTGCCAGCAGCCAAGACCTGGGAGGGGCCAGCACTGAAGCTTTCTTT
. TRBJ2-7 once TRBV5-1 CASSLDKLTYEQYF TGCGCCAGCAGCTTGGATAAGCTCACCTACGAGCAGTACTTC
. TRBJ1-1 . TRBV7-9 CASSLAGRVTEAFF TGTGCCAGCAGCCTGGCGGGGAGGGTCACTGAAGCTTTCTTT
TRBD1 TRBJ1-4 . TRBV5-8 CASSQGTVHNEKLFF TGTGCCAGCAGCCAGGGGACAGTCCATAATGAAAAACTGTTTTTT
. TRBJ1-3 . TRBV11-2 CASSLETAAGNTIYF TGTGCCAGCAGCTTAGAGACAGCGGCTGGAAACACCATATATTTT
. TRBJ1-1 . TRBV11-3 CASSPGGRSRDTEAFF TGTGCCAGCAGCCCGGGAGGCCGGAGTCGAGACACTGAAGCTTTCTTT
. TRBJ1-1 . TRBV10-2 CASSDRFEAFF TGCGCCAGCAGTGACAGGTTTGAGGCTTTCTTT